This entry features one T cell receptor beta chain sequence. Its antigen is not known. These data are taken from a study of OX40 agonist ivuxolimab in advanced cancers. Overall study context: Patients in dose escalation had liver, melanoma, kidney or head and neck cancers. Therapy given before enrollment (anti-PD-1, anti-PD-L1 or anti-CTLA-4) was allowed, and under 45% had some. Study observations and caveats: At doses 0.1 to 3.0 mg/kg, CD4+ and CD8+ clones expanded.

Profiled with immunoSEQ multiplex PCR; TCRdb holds only in-frame clones, not every one. The sample gives around 32,000 clones, around nine tenths of which show up once; approximately 26% is in the top ten. At baseline, cycle 4 day 1, and cycle 7 day 1, blood was sampled. The V end lost 0 bases, the J end lost 3 bases, and 10 bases lay between the germline ends. Germline V gives CDR1 SGHRS, CDR2 YFSETQ. The CDR3 is 14 residues long. This sequence originates from an adult with an advanced solid tumor such as melanoma, head and neck, liver or kidney cancer. This sequence joins TRBV5-1 and TRBJ2-7, with D unresolved. Sample: CD4+ or CD8+ T cells sorted from blood, taken in a trial of the OX40 agonist ivuxolimab. The CDR3 DNA sequence: TGCGCCAGCAGCTTGGATGGCCAAGACTACGAGCAGTACTTC. Amino acid sequence: CASSLDGQDYEQYF.